The rows below give T cell receptor beta chains drawn from one sample of a study of cytomegalovirus exposure and HLA in healthy donors. Profiled with immunoSEQ multiplex PCR; TCRdb holds only in-frame clones, not every one. The sample lists around 200,000 clones, 62% occurring once. The specimen sequenced was PBMCs. Source of these receptors: a man aged 35 to 55 in good health and CMV-seronegative. The CDR3 runs from the conserved cysteine through the conserved F or W. Each record gives: D gene, clone size, V gene, J gene, CDR3 protein, CDR3 DNA. A D gene is named only where the DNA matches it firmly. Expanded clones are given a class, and other clones once, few, many or no size at all.

TRBD2	few	TRBV2	TRBJ2-1	CASSGLEDYNEQFF	TGTGCCAGCAGCGGACTAGAAGACTACAATGAGCAGTTCTTC
TRBD1	-	TRBV27	TRBJ1-1	CASTATGGSNTEAFF	TGTGCCAGCACCGCGACAGGGGGCTCGAACACTGAAGCTTTCTTT
-	-	TRBV7-3	TRBJ2-5	CASSHRAGQETQYF	TGTGCCAGCAGCCACCGGGCGGGGCAAGAGACCCAGTACTTC
-	-	TRBV4-3	TRBJ2-7	CASSQDWSSYEQYF	TGCGCCAGCAGCCAAGACTGGAGCTCCTACGAGCAGTACTTC
-	-	TRBV11-3	TRBJ2-1	CASSPGGLNEQFF	TGTGCCAGCAGCCCGGGTGGGTTGAATGAGCAGTTCTTC
TRBD1	-	TRBV5-6	TRBJ2-3	CASSLGTGGLPDTQYF	TGTGCCAGCAGCCTGGGGACAGGGGGATTGCCAGATACGCAGTATTTT
-	few	TRBV6-1	TRBJ1-5	CASSEAREVLQPQHF	TGTGCCAGCAGTGAAGCGAGGGAGGTCCTTCAGCCCCAGCATTTT
TRBD1	-	TRBV7-2	TRBJ2-3	CASSPPRGGRGTDTQYF	TGTGCCAGCAGCCCCCCCCGAGGGGGCCGAGGCACAGATACGCAGTATTTT
TRBD1	-	TRBV4-1	TRBJ1-1	CASSQARQGAGTEAFF	TGCGCCAGCAGCCAAGCCCGACAGGGGGCAGGAACTGAAGCTTTCTTT
TRBD1	few	TRBV6-1	TRBJ2-7	CASSEDRGLPYEQYF	TGTGCCAGCAGTGAGGACAGGGGGCTCCCCTACGAGCAGTACTTC
-	-	TRBV9	TRBJ2-1	CASSVELVNNEQFF	TGTGCCAGCAGCGTAGAACTAGTCAACAATGAGCAGTTCTTC
-	-	TRBV7-3	TRBJ2-3	CASSLIAVGTDTQYF	TGTGCCAGCAGCCTCATAGCGGTTGGCACAGATACGCAGTATTTT
TRBD2	few	TRBV11-2	TRBJ2-1	CASNLAGGPGGEQFF	TGTGCCAGCAACCTGGCGGGAGGGCCGGGGGGTGAGCAGTTCTTC